These T cell receptor beta chains were read from a single sample in a study of blood T cell repertoires in COVID-19. Assay: immunoSEQ multiplex PCR; the TCRdb copy retains only in-frame clones and omits some. The sample has some 330,000 clones, 88% seen once; the top ten hold over 4.5%. Sequenced material: PBMCs or T cells enriched from blood (not recorded which). The receptors derive from a man aged 30 to 45 who had recovered from COVID-19. The conserved cysteine and the conserved F or W are not part of the CDR3 here. Not every row has a clone size; where given, it reads once, few, many or a size class.

clone size,V gene,CDR3 protein
NA,TRBV7-9,ASSLGSEGASSYEQY
NA,TRBV30,AWGRGQGAFQPQH
NA,TRBV28,ASIQRGSLYGYT
NA,TRBV5-4,ASSHSTPGTDTQY
NA,TRBV15,ATSRVTGVGYT
few,TRBV13,ASSLVGTSGGDYEQY
NA,TRBV7-9,ASSTIRRTASNTGELF
few,TRBV27,ASINWGRHYEQY
NA,TRBV18,ASSSSVSNYGYT
NA,TRBV4-1,ASSRKPGGGENTGELF
NA,TRBV5-1,ASSLRQAGTEAF
NA,TRBV7-3,ASSADSGTEAF
NA,TRBV6-5,ASRTRQGAGQF
NA,TRBV19,ASSIGHPPRNEQF
NA,TRBV5-1,ASSFFAGETQY
NA,TRBV15,ATSRVRGEKLF
NA,TRBV19,ASSAGTVNQNTEAF
NA,TRBV23-1,ASSQYGNEERGPYNEQF
NA,TRBV5-1,ASSSRGTEAF
NA,TRBV19,ASTKNDLYTGELF
NA,TRBV6-5,ASIGGTQETQY
NA,TRBV2,ASKNEESQNTEAF
once,TRBV5-4,ASSRPGGENSPLH
NA,TRBV19,ASREGVNTEAF
NA,TRBV27,ASRSGGAGTQY
NA,TRBV2,ASSVQGSGELF
NA,TRBV6-5,ASSYSGGASYEQY
NA,TRBV7-9,ASSLGQGSGETQY
NA,TRBV28,ASSSPGHVFQPQH
once,TRBV4-2,ASSQGQVSNQPQH
NA,TRBV7-6,ASRLTSGGTDTQY
NA,TRBV5-1,ASSLDGGRGEAF
NA,TRBV30,AWSYRGLDEKLF
NA,TRBV7-9,ASVYPPAESLSYGYT
NA,TRBV6-5,ASRPGQLNEKLF
NA,TRBV30,AWSSPLRTPYEQY
few,TRBV28,ASSLAGGTNEKLF
few,TRBV4-1,ASSRASGGAGEQF
NA,TRBV18,ASSPGARNQPQH
NA,TRBV2,ASSVGQITTEKLF
NA,TRBV2,ASSRNGVNTEAF
NA,TRBV2,ASTGQGGLYNEQF
NA,TRBV27,ASSSPGQGNQPQH
NA,TRBV19,ASTPGGAWTDTQY
once,TRBV24-1,ATSDADRAYTDTQY
few,TRBV3-1/TRBV3-2,ASSQAPGSGTEAF
NA,TRBV5-1,ASSTVPNTEAF
NA,TRBV2,ASNPGGTGQY
NA,TRBV15,ATSRRLQGTQPQH
NA,TRBV5-1,ASSPGTGGTNQPQH
NA,TRBV5-1,ASSPRQGLGETQY
NA,TRBV15,ATSRPGEKLF
NA,TRBV28,ASSPGRQGIKYEQY
NA,TRBV18,ASSLSGGSYEQY
NA,TRBV2,ASGGGRTDTQY
NA,TRBV28,AIETSRPLGYT
NA,TRBV28,ASSLFSPGTGFAYEQY
NA,TRBV19,ASSPTAGAGNTIY